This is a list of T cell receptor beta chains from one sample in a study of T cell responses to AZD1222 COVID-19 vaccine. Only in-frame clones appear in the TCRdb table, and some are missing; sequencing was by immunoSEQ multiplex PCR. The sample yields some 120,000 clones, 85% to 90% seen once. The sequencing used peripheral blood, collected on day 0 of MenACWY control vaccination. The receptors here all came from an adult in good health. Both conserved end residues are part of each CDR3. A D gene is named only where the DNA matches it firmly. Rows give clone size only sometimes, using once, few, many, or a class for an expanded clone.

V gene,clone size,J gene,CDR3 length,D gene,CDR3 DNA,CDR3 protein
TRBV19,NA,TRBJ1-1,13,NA,TGTGCCAGTAGATCGCAGAGCGGAGTTGAAGCTTTCTTT,CASRSQSGVEAFF
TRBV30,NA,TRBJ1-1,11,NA,TGTGCCTGGACACAGGGCTCTGAAGCTTTCTTT,CAWTQGSEAFF
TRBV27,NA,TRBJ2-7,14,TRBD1,TGTGCCAGCAGGCCGGGACAGGTTAACTACGAGCAGTACTTC,CASRPGQVNYEQYF
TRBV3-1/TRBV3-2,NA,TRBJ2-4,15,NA,TGTGCCAGCAGCCGGGTGACTGGGGCCAAAAACATTCAGTACTTC,CASSRVTGAKNIQYF
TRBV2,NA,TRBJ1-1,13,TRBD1,TGTGCCAGCAAGACCGGGACAGGGGGGATCGCTTTCTTT,CASKTGTGGIAFF
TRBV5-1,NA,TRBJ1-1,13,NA,TGCGCCAGCAGACGTGACCGGGCCACTGAAGCTTTCTTT,CASRRDRATEAFF
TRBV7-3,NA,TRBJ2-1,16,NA,TGTGCCAGCAGCTTAGGAGGAAACCTAGGCATAAATGAGCAGTTCTTC,CASSLGGNLGINEQFF
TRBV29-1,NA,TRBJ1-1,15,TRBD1,TGCAGCGTCCCGGGACAGGGGGCGCCTGGCACTGAAGCTTTCTTT,CSVPGQGAPGTEAFF
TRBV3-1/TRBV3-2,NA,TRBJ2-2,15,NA,TGTGCCAGCAGCCAAGGCTCCAGGGGCCCCGGGGAGCTGTTTTTT,CASSQGSRGPGELFF
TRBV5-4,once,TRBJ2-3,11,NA,TGTGCCAGCAGCTTTGGAGATACGCAGTATTTT,CASSFGDTQYF
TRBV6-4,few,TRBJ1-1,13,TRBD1,TGTGCCAGCAGGCTGACAGGGGACACTGAAGCTTTCTTT,CASRLTGDTEAFF
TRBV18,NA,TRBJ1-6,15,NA,TGTGCCAGCTCACAAGCCATTGGGAAGAATTCACCCCTCCACTTT,CASSQAIGKNSPLHF
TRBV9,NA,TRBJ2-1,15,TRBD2,TGTGCCAGCAGCGTAAGGACTAGCGGGAGTCATGAGCAGTTCTTC,CASSVRTSGSHEQFF
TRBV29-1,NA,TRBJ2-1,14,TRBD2,TGCAGCGTTGTTCGTAGCGGGAGGGACAATGAGCAGTTCTTC,CSVVRSGRDNEQFF
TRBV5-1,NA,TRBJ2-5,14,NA,TGCGCCAGCACGGGACCAGGGAATCAAGAGACCCAGTACTTC,CASTGPGNQETQYF
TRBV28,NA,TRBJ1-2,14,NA,TGTGCCAGCAGTTTAGTGGATAAGAACTATGGCTACACCTTC,CASSLVDKNYGYTF
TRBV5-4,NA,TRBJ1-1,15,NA,TGTGCCAGCAGCTTGGGTGTCAGTAAGAACACTGAAGCTTTCTTT,CASSLGVSKNTEAFF
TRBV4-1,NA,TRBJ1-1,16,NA,TGCGCCAGCAAACCCGATATCGGACAGTTTAACACTGAAGCTTTCTTT,CASKPDIGQFNTEAFF
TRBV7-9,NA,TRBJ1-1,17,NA,TGTGCCAGCGGACGCCCGGGAAGGACGGGAGTGCTACCTGAAGCTTTCTTT,CASGRPGRTGVLPEAFF
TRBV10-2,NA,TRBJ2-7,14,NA,TGCGCCAGCAGTGGGAGCGGCGCGACCTACGAGCAGTACTTC,CASSGSGATYEQYF
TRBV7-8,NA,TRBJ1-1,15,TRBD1,TGTGCCAGCAGCTGGGGGACAGCGCTGAACACTGAAGCTTTCTTT,CASSWGTALNTEAFF
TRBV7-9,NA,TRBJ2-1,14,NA,TGTGCCAGCAGCTTAGATTACAGGGAGAATGAGCAGTTCTTC,CASSLDYRENEQFF
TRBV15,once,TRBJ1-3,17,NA,TGTGCCACCAGCAGAGCCAGGGGATATAACTCTGGAAACACCATATATTTT,CATSRARGYNSGNTIYF
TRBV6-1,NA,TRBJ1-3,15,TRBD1,TGTGCCAGCAGTGAAGTTGGGACAGCTGGAAACACCATATATTTT,CASSEVGTAGNTIYF
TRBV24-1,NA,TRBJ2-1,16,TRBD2,TGTGCCACCAGTGACCCCGGACTAGCGGGAGGGGATGAGCAGTTCTTC,CATSDPGLAGGDEQFF
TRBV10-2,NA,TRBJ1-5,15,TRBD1,TGCGCCAGGGCGAAAACAGGGGCCTCCAATCAGCCCCAGCATTTT,CARAKTGASNQPQHF
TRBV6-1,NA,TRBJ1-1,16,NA,TGTGCCAGCAGTGAAGGGTTGTCAGCCCTGAGTGGTGAAGCTTTCTTT,CASSEGLSALSGEAFF
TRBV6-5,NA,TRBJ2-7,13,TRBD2,TGTGCCAGCAGTTACCCGGGAGGAGACGAGCAGTACTTC,CASSYPGGDEQYF
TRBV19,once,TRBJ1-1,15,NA,TGTGCCAGTAGTATAGCTTCAGGAGGAAACACTGAAGCTTTCTTT,CASSIASGGNTEAFF
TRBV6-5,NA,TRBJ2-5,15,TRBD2,TGTGCCAGCAGTTACGGGGGAGGGCCGGTAGAGACCCAGTACTTC,CASSYGGGPVETQYF
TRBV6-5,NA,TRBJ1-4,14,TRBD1,TGTGCCAGCAGTTCTGGACAGGGGCGGGAAAAACTGTTTTTT,CASSSGQGREKLFF
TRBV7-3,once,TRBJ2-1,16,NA,TGTGCCAGCAGCGAGTTTTCGGGAGTTGTCTACAATGAGCAGTTCTTC,CASSEFSGVVYNEQFF
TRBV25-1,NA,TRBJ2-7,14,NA,TGTGCCAGCAGTGAACGGCAGAGCCGCTACGAGCAGTACTTC,CASSERQSRYEQYF
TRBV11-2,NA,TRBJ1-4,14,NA,TGTGCCAGCAGCTTAGTTGGGGTTAGGGAAAAACTGTTTTTT,CASSLVGVREKLFF
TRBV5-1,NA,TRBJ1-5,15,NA,TGCGCCAGCAGCTTGGCGGGGAGCAGCAATCAGCCCCAGCATTTT,CASSLAGSSNQPQHF
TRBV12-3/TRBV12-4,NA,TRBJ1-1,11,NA,TGTGCCAGCAAGACCAGGGGTGGAGCTTTCTTT,CASKTRGGAFF
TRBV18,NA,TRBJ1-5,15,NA,TGTGCCAGCTCACCAGGCACCTCTAGCAATCAGCCCCAGCATTTT,CASSPGTSSNQPQHF
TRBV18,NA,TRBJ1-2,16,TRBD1,TGTGCCAGCTCACCGGTCCAGGGGGGGACTAACTATGGCTACACCTTC,CASSPVQGGTNYGYTF
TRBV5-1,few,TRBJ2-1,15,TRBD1,TGCGCCAGCAGCTTGGAACAGGGGGCGAGAAATGAGCAGTTCTTC,CASSLEQGARNEQFF
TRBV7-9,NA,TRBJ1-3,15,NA,TGTGCCAGCAGCCCTAGCGGCGACTCTGGAAACACCATATATTTT,CASSPSGDSGNTIYF
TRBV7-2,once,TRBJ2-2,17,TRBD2,TGTGCCAGCAGCGCCACCTCGGGAGGGCCGTTTAACGGGGAGCTGTTTTTT,CASSATSGGPFNGELFF
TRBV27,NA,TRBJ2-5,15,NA,TGTGCCAGCAGTTTATCTGGCTTGGGGGTGGAGACCCAGTACTTC,CASSLSGLGVETQYF
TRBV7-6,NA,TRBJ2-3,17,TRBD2,TGTGCCAGCAGCTTACTCGGGACTAGCGGGGCCACAGATACGCAGTATTTT,CASSLLGTSGATDTQYF
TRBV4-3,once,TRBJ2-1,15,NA,TGCGCCAGCCGTCGAGGGGCGGGATCTAAGGATGAGCAGTTCTTC,CASRRGAGSKDEQFF
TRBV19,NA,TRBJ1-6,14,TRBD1,TGTGCCAGTAGGGGACAGAGCTATAATTCACCCCTCCACTTT,CASRGQSYNSPLHF
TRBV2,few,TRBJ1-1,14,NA,TGTGCCAGCAGACGAACTTTCATGAACACTGAAGCTTTCTTT,CASRRTFMNTEAFF
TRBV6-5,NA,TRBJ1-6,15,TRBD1,TGTGCCAGCAGTCCTCCGGGACAGGACAATTCACCCCTCCACTTT,CASSPPGQDNSPLHF
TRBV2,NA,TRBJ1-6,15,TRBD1,TGTGCCAGCAGTAGGGCAGGGGGTTTTAATTCACCCCTCCACTTT,CASSRAGGFNSPLHF
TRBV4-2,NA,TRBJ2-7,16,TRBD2,TGTGCCAGCAGCCAAGTTGAAGGGGTCCCCGGGGGGGGGCAGTACTTC,CASSQVEGVPGGGQYF
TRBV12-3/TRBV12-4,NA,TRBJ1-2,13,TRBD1,TGTGCCAGCACCCTAAAGGGGGCCTATGGCTACACCTTC,CASTLKGAYGYTF
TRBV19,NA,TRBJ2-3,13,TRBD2,TGTGCCAGTAGAGCGGGGTACACAGATACGCAGTATTTT,CASRAGYTDTQYF
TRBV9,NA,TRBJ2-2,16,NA,TGTGCCAGCAGCTTAGGTGGATATCCGAACACCGGGGAGCTGTTTTTT,CASSLGGYPNTGELFF